This T cell receptor beta chain was identified during a study of T cells in Graves' hyperthyroidism and ophthalmopathy (dated by TCRdb to about 2019). About the investigation overall: Peripheral blood was collected at initial diagnosis, before any treatment. Thyroid tissue and blood T-cell repertoires from more than 5 Graves' hyperthyroidism patients were also compared in the study. Prospective prediction of ophthalmopathy was tested in an independent validation cohort consisting of some 19 hyperthyroidism patients and 17 patients who later progressed to ophthalmopathy. Following sampling, methimazole starting at 30 mg daily was given to hyperthyroidism patients, and high-dose intravenous methylprednisolone was given to ophthalmopathy patients. The roughly 100 discovery patients were randomly divided into training and test sets at a 7:3 ratio. TCR V-J signatures able to tell the groups apart were searched for in a discovery cohort of 90 to 100 patients, of whom more than 40 had Graves' ophthalmopathy and around 57 had stable Graves' hyperthyroidism. TCR Vbeta CDR3 sequencing of 140 or so peripheral blood samples (under 45 ophthalmopathy, roughly 72 hyperthyroidism and roughly 17 progressor patients) is reported in the paper. The paper as a whole reports these results and caveats: During validation, the model predicted progression to ophthalmopathy a median of around six months ahead of onset, with 60% to 71% sensitivity and almost 75% specificity. A 13 V-J signature model separated ophthalmopathy from stable hyperthyroidism, with approximately 86% sensitivity and around 84% specificity in cross-validation and 80%/75% in testing. Most expanded thyroid clonotypes (frequency above 0.001) were also detected in blood, suggesting blood repertoires may reflect thyroid immune responses. No statistical method was used to set the sample size in advance, and investigators knew the group allocation.

CDR1 and CDR2 (MNHEY, SMNVEV) derive from the germline V gene (reference sequence). A distance of 7 bases separates the germline ends of V and J, which lose 2 bases and 2 bases respectively. The CDR3 numbers 13 residues from cysteine through phenylalanine. The CDR3 DNA has 39 bases and is translated from base 1. Amplification of TCR beta CDR3 regions was carried out from RNA transcripts. The first round of RT-PCR for the TCR CDR3 was performed with the HTBI primer set and the Qiagen OneStep RT-PCR kit. A second multiplex PCR round built the libraries, followed by size selection and purification. Paired-end sequencing of the libraries was performed with 100 bp reads on an Illumina HiSeq2000. Concerning the study's data processing: Raw data were processed with SOAPnuke, discarding reads with adapters, uncalled bases, mean Phred below 15, or no exact constant-primer or identifier match. COPE v1.2.5 was used to merge high-quality paired reads, and clonotypes were defined as unique nucleotide sequences. MiTCR v1.1 was used to align clonotypes to the IMGT TRBV, TRBD and TRBJ reference segments. The analysis was restricted to V-J combinations with a frequency above 0.0001, which together covered over 99% of the repertoires. The TCS score was defined as F50 (clonal expansion) divided by E x V (chaos), with BLOSUM62-based TCRdist calculated between CDR3 peptides within each V-J. Welch's t-statistics and random forest reduced several hundred V-J features to 13, which were used in a naive Bayes classifier (R e1071). TCRdb applied fastp at Q25 and MiXCR to the public reads, then kept only in-frame beta chains. Every distinct CDR3 protein forms one entry, paired with its most common genes and DNA. TCRdb assigned the V and J calls; the authors' analysis was not used. The sample contains about 590,000 distinct CDR3 sequences, approximately 14% of them found a single time. Under 7.5% of the sample rests with the top ten.

On this clonotype itself: Which antigen it targets is not known. One base away lies a much larger clone, so this may be a sequencing read error.

Stable Graves' hyperthyroidism was defined as no progression to ophthalmopathy during 18 months of follow-up. Hyperthyroidism patients were newly diagnosed, had a disease duration of under 2 months, and were aged 18 to 65 years. The study excluded patients with uncontrolled infections, other autoimmune diseases, pregnancy or lactation. Diagnoses were established on the basis of clinical symptoms, serum thyroxine and TRAb, thyroid ultrasound, and orbital computed tomography. Ficoll-Paque density gradient centrifugation was used to isolate PBMCs from around 10 ml of fresh peripheral blood. Total RNA was extracted with Trizol reagent, and quality was checked on an Agilent 2100 Bioanalyzer.

The chain couples TRBV27 to TRBJ2-7, with no confident D gene call. Sequencing input: blood. The receptor comes from a woman in her twenties or thirties with Graves' hyperthyroidism. DNA sequence: TGTGCCAGCAGTTTAAGTGTCGCCTACGAGCAGTACTTC. Its product reads: CASSLSVAYEQYF.